A single sample gave rise to the 8 T cell receptor beta chains below, sequenced in a study of blood T cell repertoires in COVID-19. Generated by immunoSEQ multiplex PCR, the TCRdb table keeps only in-frame clones and is missing some. Among around 67,000 clones listed, approximately 82% were seen once. Sequenced: peripheral blood. Every receptor here comes from a man at least 80 years old with active COVID-19.

The chain has TRBV18 and TRBJ2-7; 12 bases align to TRBD2. Germline V gene lookup returns CDR1 KGHSH and CDR2 LQKENI. This CDR3 spans 16 amino acids. V was clipped by 3 bases and J by 7 bases; unmatched bases: 10. The chain's CDR3 is CASSPRLAGVSAEQYF. The CDR3 DNA sequence: TGTGCCAGCTCACCTCGACTAGCGGGAGTTTCGGCGGAGCAGTACTTC. Drawing the rest from reference TRBV18 and TRBJ2-7, the complete variable domain is NAGVMQNPRHLVRRRGQEARLRCSPMKGHSHVYWYRQLPEEGLKFMVYLQKENIIDESGMPKERFSAEFPKEGPSILRIQQVVRGDSAAYFCASSPRLAGVSAEQYFGPGTRLTVT.

V usage is TRBV15 and J usage is TRBJ1-4; TRBD1 aligns across 9 bases. The CDR3 totals 14 residues. V shed 4 bases and J 7 bases; nucleotides not matched to a gene: 4. Germline CDR1 LNHNV, CDR2 YYDKDF (reference sequence). The CDR3 loop reads CATSKGTGSEKLFF. The CDR3 nucleotides read TGTGCCACCAGCAAAGGGACAGGGAGTGAAAAACTGTTTTTT. The complete variable domain, with remaining parts taken from reference TRBV15 and TRBJ1-4, reads DAMVIQNPRYQVTQFGKPVTLSCSQTLNHNVMYWYQQKSSQAPKLLFHYYDKDFNNEADTPDNFQSRRPNTSFCFLDIRSPGLGDTAMYLCATSKGTGSEKLFFGSGTQLSVL.

The chain links TRBV27 to TRBJ1-2; D might be TRBD1 (6 bases). Germline CDR1 and CDR2: MNHEY and SMNVEV (reference sequence). The CDR3 is 19 amino acids. V was pared by 8 bases and J by 0 bases, with 28 bases between. CDR3 in amino acids: CASVLLKWGGHNSNYGYTF. CDR3 bases: TGTGCCAGCGTCCTCCTCAAATGGGGGGGCCACAATTCTAACTATGGCTACACCTTC.

This clone was detected a few times. The J gene is TRBJ1-1, the V gene TRBV5-6; a possible D gene is TRBD1 (6 bases). The length of the CDR3 is 14 residues. V lost 6 bases and J lost 4, with 16 bases in between. The germline CDR1 and CDR2 sequences are SGHDT and YYEEEE. Here the CDR3 DNA reads TGTGCCAGCATCCGAGGGGGTCCCAGCACTGAAGCTTTCTTT. Translated: CASIRGGPSTEAFF.

J is TRBJ2-7 and V is TRBV6-2 or TRBV6-3; 12 nucleotides agree with TRBD2. In germline, CDR1 is MNHEY, CDR2 SVGEGT. V shed 6 bases and J 0 bases; nucleotides not matched to a gene: 6. The CDR3 is made up of 16 amino acids. The CDR3 spells CASSTGTSGLSYEQYF. CDR3 DNA: TGTGCCAGCAGCACCGGGACTAGCGGGCTCTCCTACGAGCAGTACTTC.

This clone was detected only a few times. Sequence at one end of the junction differs from germline and may be a read error. This sequence joins TRBV7-8 and TRBJ1-5; D uncertain. CDR3 length: 12 residues. Germline loops: CDR1 SGHVS, CDR2 FQNEAQ. The CDR3 coding sequence is TGTGCCAGCAGCTTAGCACGAGAGGGAAAGGTTTTT. Amino acids: CASSLAREGKVF.

The rearrangement uses TRBV7-8 and TRBJ1-5; D might be TRBD1 (5 bases). V was trimmed by 2 bases and J by 4 bases, leaving 12 bases between them. The CDR3 has 15 amino acids. Germline CDR1 is SGHVS and CDR2 is FQNEAQ. CDR3 coding DNA: TGTGCCAGCAGCTTACGTCAGGGATGGAATCAGCCCCAGCATTTT. As protein: CASSLRQGWNQPQHF.

J is TRBJ2-2 and V is TRBV7-2; possibly TRBD1 for D (6 bases). The CDR3 is 15 residues long. Trimming removed 5 bases from V and 6 bases from J, with 16 bases in between. In germline, CDR1 is SGHTA, CDR2 FQGNSA. As DNA, the CDR3 is TGTGCCAGCAGCCCGTGGACAGATATGGCCGGGGAGCTGTTTTTT. This encodes CASSPWTDMAGELFF.